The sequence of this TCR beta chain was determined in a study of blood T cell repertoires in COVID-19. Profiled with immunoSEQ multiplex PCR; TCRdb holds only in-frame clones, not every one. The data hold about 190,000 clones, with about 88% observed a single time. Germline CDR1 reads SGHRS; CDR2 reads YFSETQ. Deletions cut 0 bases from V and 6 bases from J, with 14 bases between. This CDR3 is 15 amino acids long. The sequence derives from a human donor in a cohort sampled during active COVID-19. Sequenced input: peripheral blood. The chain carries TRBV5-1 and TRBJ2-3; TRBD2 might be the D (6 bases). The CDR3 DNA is TGCGCCAGCAGCTTGGCTGTTACAGGAGGGGATACGCAGTATTTT. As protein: CASSLAVTGGDTQYF.